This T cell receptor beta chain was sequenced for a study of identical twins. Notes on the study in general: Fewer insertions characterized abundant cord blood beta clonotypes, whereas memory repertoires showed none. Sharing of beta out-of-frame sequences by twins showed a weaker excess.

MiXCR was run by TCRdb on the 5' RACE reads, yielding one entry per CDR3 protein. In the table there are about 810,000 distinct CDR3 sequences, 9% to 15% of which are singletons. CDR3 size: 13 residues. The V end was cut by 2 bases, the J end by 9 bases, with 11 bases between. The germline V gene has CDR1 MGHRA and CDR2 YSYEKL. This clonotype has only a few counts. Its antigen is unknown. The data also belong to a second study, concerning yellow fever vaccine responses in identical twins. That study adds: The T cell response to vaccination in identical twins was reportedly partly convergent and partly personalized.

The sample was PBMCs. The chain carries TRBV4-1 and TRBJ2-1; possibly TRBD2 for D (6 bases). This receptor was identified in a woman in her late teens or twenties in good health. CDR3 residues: CASSQRDSPEQFF. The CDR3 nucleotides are TGCGCCAGCAGCCAACGGGACTCCCCTGAGCAGTTCTTC.